The source of this TCR beta chain is a study of tumor-infiltrating lymphocytes in primary liver carcinoma. Study background: Through surgical resection, the patients' primary liver carcinoma was treated. The study included patients who were men and women aged 30 to 69 years. Study-level findings and limits: Blood had a significantly lower top-250-clone fraction than tumors did (p = 0.039). Unsorted bulk samples meant CD4+ and CD8+ repertoires went uncompared.

Total RNA (around 0.45 ug) served as template for TCR beta cDNA synthesis primed by a constant-region primer. Three nested multiplex PCR rounds, a slightly modified ARM-PCR method, built the TCR beta libraries. Use of TRBV1-TRBV30 forward primers with a C-beta reverse primer characterized the first two PCR rounds, which lasted about 10 cycles each. Via MiXCR, TCRdb re-called the multiplex PCR reads, giving one row per CDR3 protein. The table has some 180,000 distinct CDR3 sequences, roughly 60% seen once. Worth noting for this clonotype: Its antigen is undetermined. This may arise from a read error, as a much more abundant clone is one base away.

Germline DNA was also extracted, and blood RNA was taken from unsorted whole blood. Trimming took 4 bases from V and 5 from J; bases not matched to a gene: 13. This CDR3 spans 16 amino acids. The V gene's germline CDR1 is SQVTM and CDR2 ANQGSEA. Input material: peripheral blood. The receptor comes from a man aged 40-50 years with primary liver carcinoma and hepatitis B virus infection. The chain links TRBV29-1 to TRBJ2-1, with 8 nucleotides matching TRBD2. CDR3 sequence reads: CSVGGLVGEGDNEQFF. CDR3 bases: TGCAGCGTTGGGGGACTAGTGGGAGAAGGGGACAATGAGCAGTTCTTC.